The rows below give T cell receptor beta chains drawn from one sample of a study of graft-versus-host responses after intestinal transplantation. This table comes from immunoSEQ multiplex PCR, and its TCRdb copy is limited to in-frame clones, with some not included. This sample has roughly 20,000 clones; less than 45% occur once, and the top ten carry over 1.5%. The sample here was alloreactive CD8+ T cells from a mixed lymphocyte reaction culture, taken before intestinal transplant. The source is a human patient who received an intestinal transplant. Both conserved end residues are part of each CDR3. The order of the fields is clone size, J gene, D gene, V gene, CDR3 DNA, CDR3 protein. A D gene is named only where the DNA matches it firmly. Some rows have no size entry. The others give once, few or many, or a class for an expanded clone.

>-|TRBJ2-5|TRBD2|TRBV19
TGTGCCAGTACTAAAGGACTAGCGGGAGTAGAGACCCAGTACTTC
CASTKGLAGVETQYF
>-|TRBJ2-5|-|TRBV4-2
TGTGCCAGCAGCCAAGATCTAGAGACCCAGTACTTC
CASSQDLETQYF
>-|TRBJ2-5|-|TRBV28
TGTGCCAGCATAGGGTCCCTCCAAGAGACCCAGTACTTC
CASIGSLQETQYF
>few|TRBJ1-5|-|TRBV30
TGTGCCTGGAACCAAGGGAGTCAGCCCCAGCATTTT
CAWNQGSQPQHF
>-|TRBJ2-7|TRBD2|TRBV28
TGTGCCAGCAGTATAGCGGGAGTACCCTACGAGCAGTACTTC
CASSIAGVPYEQYF
>few|TRBJ2-5|-|TRBV28
TGTGCCAGCAGTTTCCCGCCGCGGGAGACCCAGTACTTC
CASSFPPRETQYF
>few|TRBJ2-7|-|TRBV28
TGTGCCAGCAGCCCCGCGCCGCCCATCTACGAGCAGTACTTC
CASSPAPPIYEQYF
>once|TRBJ2-1|TRBD2|TRBV5-4
TGTGCCAGCAGCTTTGCGGGACTAGCGGGCAATGAGCAGTTCTTC
CASSFAGLAGNEQFF
>medium-sized|TRBJ2-2|-|TRBV7-3
TGTGCCAGCAGCTTAATAGGGACACTAAACACCGGGGAGCTGTTTTTT
CASSLIGTLNTGELFF
>medium-sized|TRBJ1-4|-|TRBV30
TGTGCCTGGAGTGCGGCCCCCACGGGTGAAAAACTGTTTTTT
CAWSAAPTGEKLFF
>-|TRBJ2-7|-|TRBV7-2
TGTGCCAGCAGCTGGAGTGTCTCTCGGACGTACGAGCAGTACTTC
CASSWSVSRTYEQYF
>-|TRBJ2-7|-|TRBV19
TGTGCCAGTAGCCCTTCAAAGGGTATTATCTACGAGCAGTACTTC
CASSPSKGIIYEQYF
>once|TRBJ2-7|-|TRBV4-1
TGCGCCAGCAGCCAAGGGTCGTACGAGCAGTACTTC
CASSQGSYEQYF
>-|TRBJ2-5|-|TRBV2
TGTGCCAGCAGTGCATCGGTGTACCAAGAGACCCAGTACTTC
CASSASVYQETQYF
>medium-sized|TRBJ2-7|TRBD2|TRBV4-2
TGTGCCAGCAGCCAAGATAGCGGGACCAGCTCCTACGAGCAGTACTTC
CASSQDSGTSSYEQYF
>-|TRBJ2-3|TRBD2|TRBV7-8
TGTGCCAGCAGCTTGGAAGGACTAGCGGGAGTGACAGATACGCAGTATTTT
CASSLEGLAGVTDTQYF
>few|TRBJ2-1|-|TRBV2
TGTGCCAGCAACCTGGACCTGAGCGGAGGTCGGGACAATGAGCAGTTCTTC
CASNLDLSGGRDNEQFF
>-|TRBJ2-2|-|TRBV27
TGTGCCAGCAGTTTAGCCCGGAACACCGGGGAGCTGTTTTTT
CASSLARNTGELFF
>-|TRBJ2-7|TRBD2|TRBV7-9
TGTGCCAGCAGCCCGGGACTAGGGGGCTACGAGCAGTACTTC
CASSPGLGGYEQYF
>few|TRBJ2-1|TRBD1|TRBV27
TGTGCCAGCACTTGGCCGGGACAGCACAATGAGCAGTTCTTC
CASTWPGQHNEQFF
>-|TRBJ2-7|TRBD2|TRBV18
TGTGCCAGCTCTGGAGCGGGAGTAATGACCGAGCAGTACTTC
CASSGAGVMTEQYF
>-|TRBJ2-6|-|TRBV30
TGTGCCTGGAGGATCTCTGGGGCCAACGTCCTGACTTTC
CAWRISGANVLTF
>-|TRBJ1-3|-|TRBV5-1
TGCGCCAGCAGCTTGGAAGGTACCTCTGAAAACACCATATATTTT
CASSLEGTSENTIYF
>few|TRBJ1-1|-|TRBV5-1
TGCGCCAGCAGCTTGCCAGGGGTATGGCGGAACACTGAAGCTTTCTTT
CASSLPGVWRNTEAFF
>few|TRBJ1-5|-|TRBV27
TGTGCCAGCAGTTTATATCCCGTAGGGCCCCAGCATTTT
CASSLYPVGPQHF
>few|TRBJ2-3|-|TRBV5-6
TGTGCCAGCAGCTTAAGAGGAGTATGGGCAGATACGCAGTATTTT
CASSLRGVWADTQYF
>few|TRBJ2-2|TRBD2|TRBV19
TGTGCCAGTAGTCCCCGGGGGGCCGGGGAGCTGTTTTTT
CASSPRGAGELFF
>-|TRBJ2-7|TRBD1|TRBV5-1
TGCGCCAGCAGCTTGGGACAGGGGGGAACCTACGAGCAGTACTTC
CASSLGQGGTYEQYF
>few|TRBJ2-5|-|TRBV10-1
TGCGCCAGCAGTGAGTCGACGGCCCAAGAGACCCAGTACTTC
CASSESTAQETQYF
>-|TRBJ1-2|TRBD1|TRBV7-8
TGTGCCAGCAGCTTAGCGATTGTGTCCAGGGGGATTCTCAACTATGGCTACACCTTC
CASSLAIVSRGILNYGYTF
>few|TRBJ2-7|-|TRBV28
TGTGCCAGCGCCACTTTTTACGAGCAGTACTTC
CASATFYEQYF
>-|TRBJ2-1|TRBD2|TRBV6-5
TGTGCCAGCAGTTACGTTTCGGCTAGCGGGAAAAATGAGCAGTTCTTC
CASSYVSASGKNEQFF
>-|TRBJ2-3|TRBD2|TRBV7-3
TGTGCCGGCAGCTTAGGGGCGGGGGAGGGCCGGGCAGATACGCAGTATTTT
CAGSLGAGEGRADTQYF
>few|TRBJ1-2|TRBD1|TRBV28
TGTGCCAGCAAAACCGACAGGGGGAACTATGGCTACACCTTC
CASKTDRGNYGYTF
>-|TRBJ2-7|TRBD1|TRBV6-1
TGTGCCAGCAGTTTTGGGACAGGGCCCTCCTACGAGCAGTACTTC
CASSFGTGPSYEQYF
>once|TRBJ2-7|-|TRBV5-1
TGCGCCAGCAGCCTAGACAGTACGTCCTACGAGCAGTACTTC
CASSLDSTSYEQYF
>few|TRBJ2-2|-|TRBV9
TGTGCCAGCAGCGGACATAACACCGGGGAGCTGTTTTTT
CASSGHNTGELFF
>few|TRBJ2-1|-|TRBV13
TGTGCCAGCAGCTTAGGTGGTGGGATAAATGAGCAGTTCTTC
CASSLGGGINEQFF
>few|TRBJ1-5|-|TRBV20-1
TGCAGTGCTAGACAGGGCACGCCCCAGCATTTT
CSARQGTPQHF
>few|TRBJ1-2|-|TRBV5-1
TGCGCCAGCAGCTTTTCCTACCCCGGGGCTAACTATGGCTACACCTTC
CASSFSYPGANYGYTF
>-|TRBJ2-5|-|TRBV5-1
TGCGCCAGCAGCCGCTCGACTAGTCAAGAGACCCAGTACTTC
CASSRSTSQETQYF
>once|TRBJ2-7|-|TRBV10-1
TGCGCCAGCAAAAGCGGCGCCTACGAGCAGTACTTC
CASKSGAYEQYF
>few|TRBJ2-3|TRBD1|TRBV7-2
TGTGCCAGCAGCTTATTGGGCCAGCTAAACAGGGGCGGCACAGATACGCAGTATTTT
CASSLLGQLNRGGTDTQYF
>-|TRBJ2-7|TRBD1|TRBV6-5
TGTGCCAGCAGACCATTGACAGGGGGCTTATACGAGCAGTACTTC
CASRPLTGGLYEQYF
>-|TRBJ1-5|-|TRBV19
TGTGCCAGTACCCGGACAGCGAGCAATCAGCCCCAGCATTTT
CASTRTASNQPQHF
>medium-sized|TRBJ2-2|-|TRBV5-1
TGCGCCAGCAGCTCTGGGAACACCGGGGAGCTGTTTTTT
CASSSGNTGELFF
>-|TRBJ2-7|-|TRBV5-4
TGTGCCAGCAGCTTGGATCCCCGGCAGTCACACGAGCAGTACTTC
CASSLDPRQSHEQYF
>-|TRBJ1-2|TRBD1|TRBV7-9
TGTGCCAGCACTGCCACAGGGGGAGGTGGCTACACCTTC
CASTATGGGGYTF
>medium-sized|TRBJ2-1|-|TRBV2
TGTGCCAGCAGCAAGGGGACTCATCAGTTCTTC
CASSKGTHQFF